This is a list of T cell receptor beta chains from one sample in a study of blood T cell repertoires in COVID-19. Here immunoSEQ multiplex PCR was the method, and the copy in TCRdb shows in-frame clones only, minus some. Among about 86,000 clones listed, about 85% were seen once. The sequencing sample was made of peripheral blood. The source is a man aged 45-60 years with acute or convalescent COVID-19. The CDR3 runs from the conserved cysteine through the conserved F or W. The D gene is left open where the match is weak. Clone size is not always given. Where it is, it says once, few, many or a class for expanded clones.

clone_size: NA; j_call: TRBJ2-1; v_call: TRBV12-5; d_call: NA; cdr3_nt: TGTGCTAGTGGTTTGTCCCCCAGTGAGGGCTATGAGCAGTTCTTC; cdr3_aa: CASGLSPSEGYEQFF
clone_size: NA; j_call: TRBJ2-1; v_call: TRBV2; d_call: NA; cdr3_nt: TGTGCCAGCAATCGGGAGAGCGGTATCAATGAGCAGTTCTTC; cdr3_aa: CASNRESGINEQFF
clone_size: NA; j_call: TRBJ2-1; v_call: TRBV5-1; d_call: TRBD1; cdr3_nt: TGCGCCAGCAGCTTGGTAGGGGACAGGGTTAATGAGCAGTTCTTC; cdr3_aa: CASSLVGDRVNEQFF
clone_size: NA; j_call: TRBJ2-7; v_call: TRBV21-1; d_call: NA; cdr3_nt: TGTGCCAGCAGCAAAATATTAACCTACGAGCAGTACTTC; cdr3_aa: CASSKILTYEQYF
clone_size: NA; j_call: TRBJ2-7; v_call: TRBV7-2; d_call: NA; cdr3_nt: TGTGCCAGCAGCTTAGAGACAGACGGGTGGGGCGAGCAGTACTTC; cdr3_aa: CASSLETDGWGEQYF
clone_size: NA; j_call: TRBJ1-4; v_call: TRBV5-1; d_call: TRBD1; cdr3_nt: TGCGCCAGCAGCACCGGACAGGTTGGTGAAAAACTGTTTTTT; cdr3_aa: CASSTGQVGEKLFF
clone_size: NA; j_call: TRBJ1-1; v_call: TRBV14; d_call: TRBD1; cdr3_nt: TGTGCCAGCAGCCAAGGCGGGACAGCTACTGGTACTGAAGCTTTCTTT; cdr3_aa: CASSQGGTATGTEAFF
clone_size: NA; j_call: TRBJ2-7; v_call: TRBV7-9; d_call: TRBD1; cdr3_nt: TGTGCCAGCAGCTCCTGGACAGGGACGTTCAGGTACGAGCAGTACTTC; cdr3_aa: CASSSWTGTFRYEQYF
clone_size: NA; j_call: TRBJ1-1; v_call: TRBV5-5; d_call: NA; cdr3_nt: TGTGCCAGCAGCTATCCCCCGGACAGCCTGAACACTGAAGCTTTCTTT; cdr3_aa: CASSYPPDSLNTEAFF
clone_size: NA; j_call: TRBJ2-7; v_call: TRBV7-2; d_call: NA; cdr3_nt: TGTGCCAGCAGCTTAGATTATTATACCTACGAGCAGTACTTC; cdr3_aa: CASSLDYYTYEQYF
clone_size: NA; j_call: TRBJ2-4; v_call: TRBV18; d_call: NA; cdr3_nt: TGTGCCAGCTCACCGACCCCAGGGTTGGAAAACATTCAGTACTTC; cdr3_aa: CASSPTPGLENIQYF
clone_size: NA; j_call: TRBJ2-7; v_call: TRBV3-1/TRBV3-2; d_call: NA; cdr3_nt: TGTGCCAGCAGCCAAGATTACTACGAGCAGTACTTC; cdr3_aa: CASSQDYYEQYF
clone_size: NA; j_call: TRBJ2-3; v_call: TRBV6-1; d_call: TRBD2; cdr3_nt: TGTGCCAGCAGAGAAGCGGGAGGTAAAGATACGCAGTATTTT; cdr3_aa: CASREAGGKDTQYF
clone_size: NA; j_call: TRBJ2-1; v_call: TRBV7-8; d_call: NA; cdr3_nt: TGTGCCAGCAGCTTAGGGGGACGCGGGGCCCATTACAATGAGCAGTTCTTC; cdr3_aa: CASSLGGRGAHYNEQFF
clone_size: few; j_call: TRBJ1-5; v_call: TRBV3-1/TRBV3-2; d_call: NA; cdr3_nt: TGTGCCAGCAGCCAACCGGGACAACATCAGCCCCAGCATTTT; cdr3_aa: CASSQPGQHQPQHF
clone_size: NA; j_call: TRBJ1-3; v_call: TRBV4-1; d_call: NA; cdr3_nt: TGCGCCAGCAGCCAACAGCAGGGAGGTCCTGGAAACACCATATATTTT; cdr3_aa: CASSQQQGGPGNTIYF
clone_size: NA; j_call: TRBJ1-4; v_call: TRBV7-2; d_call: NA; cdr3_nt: TGTGCCAGCAGCTTATCGGCGCAGGGGGAAAAACTGTTTTTT; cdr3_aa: CASSLSAQGEKLFF
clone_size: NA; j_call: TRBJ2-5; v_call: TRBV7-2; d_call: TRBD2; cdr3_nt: TGTGCCAGCAGCTTTCGGGAGGGGGAGACCCAGTACTTC; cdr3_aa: CASSFREGETQYF
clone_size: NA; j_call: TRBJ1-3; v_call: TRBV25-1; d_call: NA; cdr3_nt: TGTGCCAGCAGCATAGGGGGGGCTGGAAACACCATATATTTT; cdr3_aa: CASSIGGAGNTIYF
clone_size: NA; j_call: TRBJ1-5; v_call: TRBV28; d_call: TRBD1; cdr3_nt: TGTGCCACCAGGACAGGGGGAGGGAGCAATCAGCCCCAGCATTTT; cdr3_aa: CATRTGGGSNQPQHF
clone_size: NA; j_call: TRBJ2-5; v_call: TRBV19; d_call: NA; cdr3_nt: TGTGCCAGTAGGGACTACCAAGAGACCCAGTACTTC; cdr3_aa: CASRDYQETQYF
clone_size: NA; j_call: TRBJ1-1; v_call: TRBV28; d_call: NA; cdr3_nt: TGTGCCAGCATTGCCGGGGGGGCGACTGAAGCTTTCTTT; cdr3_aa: CASIAGGATEAFF
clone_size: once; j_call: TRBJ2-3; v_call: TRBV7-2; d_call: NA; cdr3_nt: TGTGCCAGCAGCTTACCGCGGACTAGCACAGATACGCAGTATTTT; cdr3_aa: CASSLPRTSTDTQYF
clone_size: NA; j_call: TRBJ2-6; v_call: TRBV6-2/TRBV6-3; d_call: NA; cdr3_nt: TGTGCCAGCAGTTACGGGAGCTCTGGGGCCAACGTCCTGACTTTC; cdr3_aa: CASSYGSSGANVLTF
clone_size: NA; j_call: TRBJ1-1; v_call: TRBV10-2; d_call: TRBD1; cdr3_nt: TGCGCCAGCAGTGAGATGCCTGGACAGGGATCCACTGAAGCTTTCTTT; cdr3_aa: CASSEMPGQGSTEAFF
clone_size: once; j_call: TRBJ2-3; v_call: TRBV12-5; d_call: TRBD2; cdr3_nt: TGTGCTAGTGGTTTGTCTCCGGGACTAGCGGGAGATACGCAGTATTTT; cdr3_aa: CASGLSPGLAGDTQYF
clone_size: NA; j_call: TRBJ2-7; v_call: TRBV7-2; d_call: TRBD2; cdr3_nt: TGTGCCAGCAGCTTAGTGGGGGGGGACTCCTACGAGCAGTACTTC; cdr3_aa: CASSLVGGDSYEQYF
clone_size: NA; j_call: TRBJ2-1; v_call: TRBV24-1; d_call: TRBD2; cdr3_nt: TGTGCCACCAGTGATATCGGACTAGCGGTAAGCTCCTACAATGAGCAGTTCTTC; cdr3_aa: CATSDIGLAVSSYNEQFF
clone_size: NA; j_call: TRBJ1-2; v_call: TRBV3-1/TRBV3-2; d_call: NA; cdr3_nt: TGTGCCAGCAGCCAATTTACAGGGCCTCTTAACTATGGCTACACCTTC; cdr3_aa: CASSQFTGPLNYGYTF
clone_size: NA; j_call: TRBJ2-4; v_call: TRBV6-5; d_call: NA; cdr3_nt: TGTGCCAGCAGTTCGGCGGGAAGCATTCAGTACTTC; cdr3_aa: CASSSAGSIQYF
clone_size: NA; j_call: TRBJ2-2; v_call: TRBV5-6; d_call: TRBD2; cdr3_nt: TGTGCCAGCAGCGGCGGACTAGCGGGAGGGCCCGACACCGGGGAGCTGTTTTTT; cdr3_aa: CASSGGLAGGPDTGELFF
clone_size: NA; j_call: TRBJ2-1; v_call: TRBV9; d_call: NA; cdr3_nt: TGTGCCAGCAGCATCCGGGGCAATGAGCAGTTCTTC; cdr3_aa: CASSIRGNEQFF